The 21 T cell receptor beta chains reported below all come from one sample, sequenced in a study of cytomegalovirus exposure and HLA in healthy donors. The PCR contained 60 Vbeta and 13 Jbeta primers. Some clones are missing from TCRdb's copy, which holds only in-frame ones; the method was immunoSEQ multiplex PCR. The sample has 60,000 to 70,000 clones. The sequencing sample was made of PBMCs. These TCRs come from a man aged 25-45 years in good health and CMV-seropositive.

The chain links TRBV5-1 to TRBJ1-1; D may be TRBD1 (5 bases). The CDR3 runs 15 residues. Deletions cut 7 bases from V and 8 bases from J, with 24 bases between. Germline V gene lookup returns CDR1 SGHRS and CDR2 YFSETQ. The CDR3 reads CASSLGQVPAQEAFF. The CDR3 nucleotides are TGCGCCAGCTCCCTGGGGCAGGTTCCAGCCCAGGAAGCTTTCTTT. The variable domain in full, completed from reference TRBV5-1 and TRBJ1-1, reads KAGVTQTPRYLIKTRGQQVTLSCSPISGHRSVSWYQQTPGQGLQFLFEYFSETQRNKGNFPGRFSGRQFSNSRSEMNVSTLELGDSALYLCASSLGQVPAQEAFFGQGTRLTVV.

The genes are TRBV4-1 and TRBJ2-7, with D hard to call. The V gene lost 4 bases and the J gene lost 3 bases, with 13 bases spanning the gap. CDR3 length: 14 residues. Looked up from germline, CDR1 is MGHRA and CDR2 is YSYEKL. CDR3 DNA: TGCGCCAGCAGCCCCGGAGAGGTGGGCTACGAGCAGTACTTC. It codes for CASSPGEVGYEQYF.

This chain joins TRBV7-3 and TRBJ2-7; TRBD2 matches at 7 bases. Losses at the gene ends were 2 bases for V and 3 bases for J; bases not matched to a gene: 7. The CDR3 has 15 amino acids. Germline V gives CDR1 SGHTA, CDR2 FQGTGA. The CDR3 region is CASSLRAGEDYEQYF. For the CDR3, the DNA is TGTGCCAGCAGCTTACGGGCGGGGGAAGACTACGAGCAGTACTTC.

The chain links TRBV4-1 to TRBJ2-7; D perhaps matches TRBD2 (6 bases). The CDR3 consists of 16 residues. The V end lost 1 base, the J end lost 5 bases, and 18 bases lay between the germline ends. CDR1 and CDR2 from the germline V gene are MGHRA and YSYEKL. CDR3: CASSQGTPLAWHEQYF. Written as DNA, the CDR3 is TGCGCCAGCAGCCAAGGGACCCCACTAGCCTGGCACGAGCAGTACTTC.

The CDR3: CASSVNRGLNEKLFF. DNA of the CDR3: TGTGCCAGCAGCGTAAACAGGGGGCTAAATGAAAAACTGTTTTTT. The genes are TRBV5-4 and TRBJ1-4; TRBD1 matches at 9 bases. The trim removed 4 bases at V and 5 bases at J, leaving 6 bases unmatched. The CDR3 length is 15 residues. In germline, CDR1 is SGHNT, CDR2 YYREEE (reference sequence).

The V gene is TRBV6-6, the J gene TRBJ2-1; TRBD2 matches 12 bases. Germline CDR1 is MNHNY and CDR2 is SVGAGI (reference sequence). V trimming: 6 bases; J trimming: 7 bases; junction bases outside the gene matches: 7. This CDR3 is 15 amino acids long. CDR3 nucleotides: TGTGCCAGCAGCCAGGGACTAGCGGGTTGGAATGAGCAGTTCTTC. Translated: CASSQGLAGWNEQFF.

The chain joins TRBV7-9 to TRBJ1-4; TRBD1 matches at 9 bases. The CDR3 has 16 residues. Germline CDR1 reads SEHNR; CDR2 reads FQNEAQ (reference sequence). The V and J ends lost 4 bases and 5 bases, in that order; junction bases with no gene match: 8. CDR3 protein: CASSSITGTGNEKLFF. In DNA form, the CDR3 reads TGTGCCAGCAGCTCCATAACCGGGACAGGGAATGAAAAACTGTTTTTT.

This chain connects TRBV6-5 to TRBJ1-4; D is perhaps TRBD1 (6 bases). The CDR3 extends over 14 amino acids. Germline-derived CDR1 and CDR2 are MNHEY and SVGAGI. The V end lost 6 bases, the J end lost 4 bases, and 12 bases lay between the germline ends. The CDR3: CASRSGQFNEKLFF. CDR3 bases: TGTGCCAGCAGGTCCGGACAGTTTAATGAAAAACTGTTTTTT.

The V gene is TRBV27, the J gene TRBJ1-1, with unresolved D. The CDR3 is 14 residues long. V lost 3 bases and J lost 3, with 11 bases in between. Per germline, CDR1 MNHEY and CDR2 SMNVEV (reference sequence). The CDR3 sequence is CASSLRSSDTEAFF. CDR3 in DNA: TGTGCCAGCAGTTTGAGGAGTTCGGACACTGAAGCTTTCTTT.

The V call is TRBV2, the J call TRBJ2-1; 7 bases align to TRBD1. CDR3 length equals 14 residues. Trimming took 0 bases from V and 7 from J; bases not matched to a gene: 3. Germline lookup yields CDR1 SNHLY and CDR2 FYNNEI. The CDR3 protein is CASSEAGTANEQFF. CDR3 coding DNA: TGTGCCAGCAGTGAAGCCGGGACAGCGAATGAGCAGTTCTTC.

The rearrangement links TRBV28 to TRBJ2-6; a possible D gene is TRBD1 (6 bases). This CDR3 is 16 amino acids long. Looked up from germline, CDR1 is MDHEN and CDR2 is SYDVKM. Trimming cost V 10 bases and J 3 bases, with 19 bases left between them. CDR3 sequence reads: CAMPTGPNLGANVLTF. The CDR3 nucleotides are TGTGCCATGCCGACAGGCCCCAACCTTGGGGCCAACGTCCTGACTTTC.

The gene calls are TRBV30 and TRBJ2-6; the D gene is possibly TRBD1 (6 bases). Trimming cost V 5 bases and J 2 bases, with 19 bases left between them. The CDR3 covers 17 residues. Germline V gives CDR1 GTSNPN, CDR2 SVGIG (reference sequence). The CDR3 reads CAWGNDNEGAGANVLTF. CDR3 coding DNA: TGTGCCTGGGGTAACGATAATGAGGGGGCTGGGGCCAACGTCCTGACTTTC.

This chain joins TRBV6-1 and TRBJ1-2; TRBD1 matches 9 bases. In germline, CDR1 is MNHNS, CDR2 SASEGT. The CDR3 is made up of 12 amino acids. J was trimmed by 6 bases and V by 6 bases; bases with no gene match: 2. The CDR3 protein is CASRDRGDGYTF. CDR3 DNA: TGTGCCAGCAGAGACAGGGGGGATGGCTACACCTTC.

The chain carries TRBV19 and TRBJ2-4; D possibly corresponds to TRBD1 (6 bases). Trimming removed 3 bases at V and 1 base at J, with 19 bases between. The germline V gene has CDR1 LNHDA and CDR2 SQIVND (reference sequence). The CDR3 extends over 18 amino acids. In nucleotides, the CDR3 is TGTGCCAGTAGTATCGGGACAAGTTGGGCCGGGGCCAAAAACATTCAGTACTTC. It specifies CASSIGTSWAGAKNIQYF.

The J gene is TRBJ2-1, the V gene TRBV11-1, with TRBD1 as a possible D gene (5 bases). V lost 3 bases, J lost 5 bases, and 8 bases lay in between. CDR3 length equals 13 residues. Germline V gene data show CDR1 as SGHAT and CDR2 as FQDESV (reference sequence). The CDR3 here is CASSFAGNNEQFF. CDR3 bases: TGTGCCAGCAGCTTTGCAGGGAACAATGAGCAGTTCTTC.

CDR3 bases: TGTGCCAGCAGCTCATGGACAGGGGCCGGGCTTCGGGCCCTCCACTTT. Amino acid sequence: CASSSWTGAGLRALHF. The chain recombines TRBV5-5 with TRBJ1-6; 9 nucleotides align to TRBD1. Germline V CDR1 and CDR2: SGHKS, YYEKEE (reference sequence). Trimming took 3 bases from V and 14 from J; bases not matched to a gene: 15. The CDR3 is made up of 16 amino acids.

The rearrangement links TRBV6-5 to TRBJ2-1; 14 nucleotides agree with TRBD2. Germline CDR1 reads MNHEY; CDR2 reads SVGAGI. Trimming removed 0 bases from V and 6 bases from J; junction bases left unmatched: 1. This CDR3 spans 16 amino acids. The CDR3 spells CASSYSTSGGANEQFF. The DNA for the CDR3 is TGTGCCAGCAGTTACTCGACTAGCGGGGGGGCCAATGAGCAGTTCTTC.

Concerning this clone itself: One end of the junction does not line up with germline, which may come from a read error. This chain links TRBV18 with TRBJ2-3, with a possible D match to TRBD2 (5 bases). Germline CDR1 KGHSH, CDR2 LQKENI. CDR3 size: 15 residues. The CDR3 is CASSPGGLGTDKQYF. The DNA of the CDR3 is TGTGCCAGCTCACCAGGTGGACTGGGCACAGATAAGCAGTATTTT.

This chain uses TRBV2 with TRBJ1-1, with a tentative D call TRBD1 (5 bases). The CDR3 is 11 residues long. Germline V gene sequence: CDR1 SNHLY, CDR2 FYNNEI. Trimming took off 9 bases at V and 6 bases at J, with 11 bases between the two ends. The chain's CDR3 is CARLGLAEAFF. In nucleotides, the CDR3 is TGTGCCAGATTGGGACTCGCTGAAGCTTTCTTT.

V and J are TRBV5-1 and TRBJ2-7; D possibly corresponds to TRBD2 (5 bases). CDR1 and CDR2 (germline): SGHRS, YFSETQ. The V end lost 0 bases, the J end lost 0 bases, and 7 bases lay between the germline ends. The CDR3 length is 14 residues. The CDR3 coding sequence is TGCGCCAGCAGCTTGGCGGGGATCTCCTACGAGCAGTACTTC. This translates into CASSLAGISYEQYF.

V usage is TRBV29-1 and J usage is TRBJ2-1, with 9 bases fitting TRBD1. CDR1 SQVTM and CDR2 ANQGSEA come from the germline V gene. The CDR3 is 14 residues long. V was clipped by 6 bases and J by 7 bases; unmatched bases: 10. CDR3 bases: TGCAGCGTCGAGCACGGGACAGGGCGTAATGAGCAGTTCTTC. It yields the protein CSVEHGTGRNEQFF.